A selection of T cell receptor beta chains follows, all from one sample in a study of cytomegalovirus exposure and HLA in healthy donors. Repertoires were generated with immunoSEQ multiplex PCR, while TCRdb's copy carries only in-frame clones and drops some. The profile shows about 130,000 clones, approximately 89% of them singletons. Sequencing input: PBMCs. The source is a woman younger than 45 in good health and CMV-seropositive. The CDR3 runs from the conserved cysteine through the conserved F or W. A D gene is named only where the DNA matches it firmly. For some rows the clone size is stated as once, few or many, or as a class when expanded; others skip it.

d_call: .
clone_size: .
v_call: TRBV5-1
j_call: TRBJ1-5
cdr3_aa: CASSLDSLSNQPQHF
cdr3_nt: TGCGCCAGCAGCTTGGACAGTCTTAGTAATCAGCCCCAGCATTTT

d_call: .
clone_size: .
v_call: TRBV27
j_call: TRBJ1-1
cdr3_aa: CASSLVKGETEAFF
cdr3_nt: TGTGCCAGCAGTTTAGTAAAGGGGGAGACTGAAGCTTTCTTT

d_call: TRBD1
clone_size: .
v_call: TRBV2
j_call: TRBJ1-2
cdr3_aa: CASSGLDRAVNYGYTF
cdr3_nt: TGTGCCAGCAGTGGGCTGGACAGGGCGGTGAACTATGGCTACACCTTC

d_call: TRBD1
clone_size: few
v_call: TRBV2
j_call: TRBJ1-3
cdr3_aa: CASSEAHRGRTGTSGNTIYF
cdr3_nt: TGTGCCAGCAGTGAAGCGCATCGGGGGCGGACAGGAACCTCTGGAAACACCATATATTTT

d_call: TRBD1
clone_size: .
v_call: TRBV6-1
j_call: TRBJ1-3
cdr3_aa: CASSEGDSSPGNTIYF
cdr3_nt: TGTGCCAGCAGTGAAGGGGACAGCAGTCCCGGAAACACCATATATTTT

d_call: TRBD2
clone_size: .
v_call: TRBV2
j_call: TRBJ2-1
cdr3_aa: CASKAGAGDEQFF
cdr3_nt: TGTGCCAGCAAAGCGGGAGCGGGCGATGAGCAGTTCTTC

d_call: .
clone_size: once
v_call: TRBV5-1
j_call: TRBJ2-7
cdr3_aa: CASSLIQDPYEQYF
cdr3_nt: TGCGCCAGCAGCTTGATTCAGGATCCCTACGAGCAGTACTTC

d_call: TRBD1
clone_size: .
v_call: TRBV19
j_call: TRBJ1-1
cdr3_aa: CASSGQGARTEAFF
cdr3_nt: TGTGCCAGTAGTGGACAGGGGGCTAGAACTGAAGCTTTCTTT

d_call: .
clone_size: .
v_call: TRBV7-9
j_call: TRBJ1-3
cdr3_aa: CASSPLSYGNTIYF
cdr3_nt: TGTGCCAGCAGTCCCCTAAGCTATGGAAACACCATATATTTT

d_call: TRBD1
clone_size: once
v_call: TRBV7-9
j_call: TRBJ1-6
cdr3_aa: CASSSGTGLRGTLHF
cdr3_nt: TGTGCCAGCAGTTCCGGGACAGGGCTACGAGGAACCCTCCACTTT

d_call: .
clone_size: .
v_call: TRBV27
j_call: TRBJ1-2
cdr3_aa: CASSSSLNYGYTF
cdr3_nt: TGTGCCAGCAGTTCGTCCCTCAACTATGGCTACACCTTC

d_call: .
clone_size: few
v_call: TRBV2
j_call: TRBJ1-6
cdr3_aa: CASKDSSYNSPLHF
cdr3_nt: TGTGCCAGCAAGGACAGCTCCTATAATTCACCCCTCCACTTT

d_call: TRBD2
clone_size: .
v_call: TRBV9
j_call: TRBJ2-1
cdr3_aa: CASSTLAGTPGGKQFF
cdr3_nt: TGTGCCAGCAGCACACTAGCGGGAACTCCCGGCGGGAAGCAGTTCTTC

d_call: .
clone_size: .
v_call: TRBV5-6
j_call: TRBJ2-7
cdr3_aa: CASSLSIYEQYF
cdr3_nt: TGTGCCAGCAGCTTATCTATCTACGAGCAGTACTTC

d_call: .
clone_size: .
v_call: TRBV7-2
j_call: TRBJ1-6
cdr3_aa: CASSYRTDSPLHF
cdr3_nt: TGTGCCAGCAGCTACCGGACAGATTCACCCCTCCACTTT

d_call: .
clone_size: .
v_call: TRBV7-9
j_call: TRBJ1-1
cdr3_aa: CSSTLPGSAEAFF
cdr3_nt: TGTTCCAGCACCCTCCCGGGGAGCGCTGAAGCTTTCTTT

d_call: .
clone_size: .
v_call: TRBV9
j_call: TRBJ2-1
cdr3_aa: CASSPLSSSYNEQFF
cdr3_nt: TGTGCCAGCAGCCCCTTATCGAGCTCCTACAATGAGCAGTTCTTC

d_call: TRBD2
clone_size: .
v_call: TRBV13
j_call: TRBJ2-1
cdr3_aa: CASSTLAGGSDDEQFF
cdr3_nt: TGTGCCAGCAGCACCCTAGCGGGAGGGTCAGACGATGAGCAGTTCTTC

d_call: .
clone_size: .
v_call: TRBV13
j_call: TRBJ1-1
cdr3_aa: CASSLSHNTEAFF
cdr3_nt: TGTGCCAGCAGCTTATCCCATAACACTGAAGCTTTCTTT

d_call: TRBD2
clone_size: .
v_call: TRBV6-4
j_call: TRBJ2-1
cdr3_aa: CASSSYSGAYNEQFF
cdr3_nt: TGTGCCAGCAGCTCCTATAGCGGGGCCTACAATGAGCAGTTCTTC